The clone carrying this TCR beta chain has a count of ten or more. The antigen is unknown. The data were obtained in a study of metastatic and nonmetastatic thyroid tumors. Study context: Repertoires from blood and tumor or nodule tissue of malignant and benign thyroid patients were compared. Study findings and constraints: Malignant thyroid tumors reportedly had TCR beta diversity that was significantly higher than in benign nodules, in blood and tumor.

As handled by the study authors: A classifier for distant metastasis in papillary thyroid cancer was constructed using CDR3 differences observed across clinicopathological groups. TCRdb re-called the PCR reads with MiXCR. TCRdb's processing, not the authors', yielded these V and J calls. The table shows about 19,000 clones, with 16% occurring only once. Patients were all untreated before their thyroid surgery. CDR1 and CDR2 (germline): MNHNS, SASEGT. This CDR3 has 14 residues. The V segment lost 6 bases and the J segment 8 bases; nucleotides outside the gene matches: 8. The sample consisted of blood. The clonotype originates from a male donor with papillary thyroid cancer or a benign thyroid nodule (not recorded which). Some clones in this sample may be carry-over from other donors' samples. The chain couples TRBV6-1 to TRBJ2-1, with 9 bases matching TRBD2. CDR3 protein: CASRVSGRIYEQFF. In DNA form, the CDR3 reads TGTGCCAGCAGAGTTAGCGGGAGAATTTATGAGCAGTTCTTC.